Sequencing of this TCR beta chain was carried out in a study of T cell responses to AZD1222 COVID-19 vaccine. Study in general: Second doses were pooled across both intervals (about 4 or about 12 weeks).

TCRdb's copy holds only in-frame clones and misses some; the assay was immunoSEQ multiplex PCR. The sample holds over 100,000 clones; 85% to 90% are singletons and the top ten take about a fifth. Notes on the study in general: Most donors were white British, females outnumbered males, and clonal diversity was possibly underestimated.

Germline V lookup: CDR1 MDHEN, CDR2 SYDVKM. V shed 5 bases, J shed 6 bases, and the junction held 10 bases outside the gene matches. This CDR3 is built from 15 residues. As for this clone: Its antigen is not known.

This chain uses TRBV28 with TRBJ1-5; 7 bases are shared with TRBD1. The sequence came from an adult in good health. This material consisted of peripheral blood, taken on day 0 of AZD1222 vaccination. The CDR3 sequence is CASSPATGRGQPQHF. The DNA for the CDR3 is TGTGCCAGCAGTCCGGCGACAGGGAGAGGTCAGCCCCAGCATTTT.